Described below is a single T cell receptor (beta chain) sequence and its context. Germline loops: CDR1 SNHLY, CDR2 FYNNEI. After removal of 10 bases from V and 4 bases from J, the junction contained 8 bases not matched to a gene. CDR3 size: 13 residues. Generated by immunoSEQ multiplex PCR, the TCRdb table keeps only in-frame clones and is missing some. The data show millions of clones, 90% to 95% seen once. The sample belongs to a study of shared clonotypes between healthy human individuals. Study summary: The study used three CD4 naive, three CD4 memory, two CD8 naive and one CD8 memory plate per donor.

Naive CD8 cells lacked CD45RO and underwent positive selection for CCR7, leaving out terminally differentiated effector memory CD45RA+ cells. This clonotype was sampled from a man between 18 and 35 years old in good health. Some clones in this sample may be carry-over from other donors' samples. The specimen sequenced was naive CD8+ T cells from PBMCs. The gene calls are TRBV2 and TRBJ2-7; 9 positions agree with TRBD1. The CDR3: CATGTGIQYEQYF. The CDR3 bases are TGTGCCACCGGGACAGGGATACAGTACGAGCAGTACTTC.